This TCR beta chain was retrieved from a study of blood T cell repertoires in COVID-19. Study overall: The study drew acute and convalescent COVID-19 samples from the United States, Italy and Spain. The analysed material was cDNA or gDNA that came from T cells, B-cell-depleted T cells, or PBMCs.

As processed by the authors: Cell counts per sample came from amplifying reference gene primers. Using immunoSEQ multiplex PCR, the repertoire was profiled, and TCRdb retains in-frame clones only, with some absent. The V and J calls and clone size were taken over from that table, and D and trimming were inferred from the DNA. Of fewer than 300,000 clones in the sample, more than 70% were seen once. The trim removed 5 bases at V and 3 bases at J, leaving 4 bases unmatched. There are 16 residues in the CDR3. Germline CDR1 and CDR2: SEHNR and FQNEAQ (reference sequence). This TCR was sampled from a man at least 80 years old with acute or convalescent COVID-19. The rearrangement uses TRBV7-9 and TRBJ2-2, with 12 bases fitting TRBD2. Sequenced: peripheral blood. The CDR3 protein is CASSPGLAGYTGELFF. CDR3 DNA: TGTGCCAGCAGCCCGGGACTAGCGGGCTACACCGGGGAGCTGTTTTTT.